This TCR beta chain stems from a study of monozygotic twins with inflammatory bowel disease. Each CDR3 protein gets one entry in TCRdb, which reprocessed the 5' RACE reads and gives no DNA. Its table records fewer than 550,000 distinct CDR3 sequences. CDR1 and CDR2 (germline): MDHEN, SYDVKM. The CDR3 is 15 residues long. Material for sequencing was blood. This sequence joins TRBV28 and TRBJ2-3; TCRdb's D call, TRBD1, is unchecked because there is no DNA. This clonotype was obtained from a human donor with ulcerative colitis or Crohn's disease, or a healthy co-twin of an affected twin (not recorded which). CDR3 protein: CASSPIRQGGDTQYF.